This is a list of T cell receptor beta chains from one sample in a study of CD8 T cells in Susac syndrome. In TCRdb, the immunoSEQ multiplex PCR reads were re-called with MiXCR into one record per CDR3 protein. The table lists over 150,000 distinct CDR3 sequences, around 96% of them singletons. Sequencing input: CD4+ T cells from PBMCs. All receptors come from a human donor with Susac syndrome. Both conserved end residues are part of each CDR3. The D gene is left open where the match is weak. Clone size is given for some rows only: seen once, a few or many times, or a class if the clone is expanded.

d_call,j_call,v_call,clone_size,cdr3_aa,cdr3_nt
TRBD2,TRBJ2-1,TRBV6-5,.,CASSFTSGSVNEQFF,TGTGCCAGCAGTTTCACTAGCGGGAGCGTCAATGAGCAGTTCTTC
.,TRBJ1-1,TRBV9,.,CASSAQGMNTEAFF,TGTGCCAGCAGCGCGCAGGGGATGAACACTGAAGCTTTCTTT
TRBD2,TRBJ2-5,TRBV29-1,once,CSVGEGSETQYF,TGCAGCGTTGGGGAGGGGTCAGAGACCCAGTACTTC
.,TRBJ2-3,TRBV29-1,.,CSVEETGGDTQYF,TGCAGCGTTGAGGAGACTGGGGGAGATACGCAGTATTTT
TRBD1,TRBJ2-3,TRBV29-1,.,CSVAGTANTDTQYF,TGCAGCGTCGCCGGGACAGCAAACACAGATACGCAGTATTTT
.,TRBJ2-3,TRBV20-1,.,CSAANPGYNTDTQYF,TGCAGTGCTGCGAACCCAGGGTACAACACAGATACGCAGTATTTT
.,TRBJ2-7,TRBV7-9,.,CASSLVDYEQYF,TGTGCCAGCAGCTTAGTCGACTACGAGCAGTACTTC
.,TRBJ2-1,TRBV13,.,CASIGWDTYNEQFF,TGTGCCAGCATCGGGTGGGACACCTACAATGAGCAGTTCTTC
.,TRBJ2-3,TRBV3-1,.,CASSHQAVRTDTQYF,TGTGCCAGCAGCCATCAAGCGGTGCGCACAGATACGCAGTATTTT
TRBD1,TRBJ2-1,TRBV24-1,.,CATSDPGGQGNEQFF,TGTGCCACCAGTGACCCAGGTGGACAGGGCAATGAGCAGTTCTTC
.,TRBJ2-6,TRBV28,.,CASSLSGPSGANVLTF,TGTGCCAGCAGTTTATCCGGACCCTCTGGGGCCAACGTCCTGACTTTC
.,TRBJ2-5,TRBV30,.,CARGATSWETQYF,TGTGCCCGAGGGGCGACCTCATGGGAGACCCAGTACTTC
.,TRBJ2-5,TRBV20-1,.,CSARETAETQYF,TGCAGTGCTAGAGAGACAGCTGAGACCCAGTACTTC
TRBD2,TRBJ2-3,TRBV20-1,.,CSATSGLARRDTQYF,TGCAGTGCTACGTCGGGACTAGCCCGGCGGGATACGCAGTATTTT
.,TRBJ2-1,TRBV11-2,.,CASSPRYNEQFF,TGTGCCAGCAGCCCCCGATACAATGAGCAGTTCTTC
TRBD2,TRBJ2-2,TRBV5-4,.,CASSLEPRGANTGELFF,TGTGCCAGCAGCTTGGAACCGCGGGGGGCTAACACCGGGGAGCTGTTTTTT
.,TRBJ2-5,TRBV30,.,CAWSRSVQETQYF,TGTGCCTGGAGTCGAAGCGTTCAAGAGACCCAGTACTTC
.,TRBJ1-2,TRBV20-1,.,CSALEGYGYTF,TGCAGTGCTCTGGAGGGGTATGGCTACACCTTC
.,TRBJ2-7,TRBV28,.,CASSLGIKSYEQYF,TGTGCCAGCAGTTTGGGAATCAAATCGTACGAGCAGTACTTC
.,TRBJ1-1,TRBV5-1,once,CASSLSQGQGRAFF,TGCGCCAGCAGCTTGTCGCAGGGCCAGGGAAGAGCTTTCTTT
.,TRBJ1-2,TRBV2,once,CASKTIFWGYTF,TGTGCCAGCAAGACAATATTCTGGGGCTACACCTTC
.,TRBJ2-5,TRBV18,once,CASWSGDQETQYF,TGTGCCAGCTGGTCAGGGGATCAAGAGACCCAGTACTTC
.,TRBJ1-3,TRBV20-1,.,CSALTGNTIYF,TGCAGTGCTTTAACTGGAAACACCATATATTTT
.,TRBJ2-5,TRBV5-6,.,CASTRDFETQYF,TGTGCCAGCACCCGGGACTTTGAGACCCAGTACTTC
.,TRBJ1-1,TRBV29-1,.,CSVDDRRRTEAFF,TGCAGCGTTGACGACAGGCGGAGGACTGAAGCTTTCTTT
.,TRBJ2-1,TRBV30,.,CAWKEGYNEQFF,TGTGCCTGGAAGGAGGGTTACAATGAGCAGTTCTTC
.,TRBJ2-3,TRBV29-1,once,CSVGGGDSTDTQYF,TGCAGCGTTGGTGGTGGGGATAGCACAGATACGCAGTATTTT
.,TRBJ1-5,TRBV30,.,CAWSASRNQPQHF,TGTGCCTGGAGTGCATCGAGAAATCAGCCCCAGCATTTT
.,TRBJ2-3,TRBV30,.,CAWSFGTDTQYF,TGTGCCTGGAGTTTCGGGACAGATACGCAGTATTTT
.,TRBJ2-1,TRBV28,.,CASSLLSNEQFF,TGTGCCAGCAGTTTATTGAGCAATGAGCAGTTCTTC
.,TRBJ2-7,TRBV11-2,.,CASSPRQDPYEQYF,TGTGCCAGCAGCCCACGACAGGACCCCTACGAGCAGTACTTC
.,TRBJ1-2,TRBV5-6,.,CASSSQVGYTF,TGTGCCAGCAGCTCTCAAGTTGGCTACACCTTC
.,TRBJ2-7,TRBV7-9,.,CASSLGAAWYSYEQYF,TGTGCCAGCAGCTTAGGTGCGGCGTGGTACTCCTACGAGCAGTACTTC
TRBD1,TRBJ2-5,TRBV5-4,.,CASSKTGRETQYF,TGTGCCAGCAGCAAGACAGGGCGGGAGACCCAGTACTTC
.,TRBJ1-2,TRBV30,.,CAGIPEDGTYGYTF,TGTGCCGGAATCCCCGAGGACGGAACCTATGGCTACACCTTC
.,TRBJ1-6,TRBV4-3,.,CASSQERFGPNPDSPLHF,TGCGCCAGCAGCCAAGAGAGGTTCGGGCCAAATCCCGATTCACCCCTCCACTTT
.,TRBJ2-7,TRBV20-1,.,CSARGYRDEQYF,TGCAGTGCTAGAGGGTACAGGGATGAGCAGTACTTC
TRBD2,TRBJ2-3,TRBV20-1,.,CSASVSGIDTQYF,TGCAGTGCTAGTGTTAGCGGGATTGATACGCAGTATTTT
.,TRBJ2-1,TRBV7-9,once,CASSLGLPGYNEQFF,TGTGCCAGCAGCTTAGGACTACCCGGATACAATGAGCAGTTCTTC
.,TRBJ2-3,TRBV5-6,.,CASSLRGRAGDTQYF,TGTGCCAGCAGCTTGAGGGGCAGGGCGGGAGATACGCAGTATTTT
.,TRBJ2-3,TRBV20-1,.,CSARGGTDTQYF,TGCAGTGCTAGAGGGGGCACAGATACGCAGTATTTT
TRBD1,TRBJ1-1,TRBV27,.,CASSRPGQGGTEAFF,TGTGCCAGCAGTCGACCCGGACAGGGGGGCACTGAAGCTTTCTTT
.,TRBJ1-2,TRBV30,once,CAWSTNYGYTF,TGTGCCTGGAGTACTAACTATGGCTACACCTTC
.,TRBJ2-3,TRBV9,once,CASSPRPGQTDTQYF,TGTGCCAGCAGCCCTCGGCCCGGGCAGACAGATACGCAGTATTTT
.,TRBJ2-1,TRBV30,.,CAWSPVGGGPHEQFF,TGTGCCTGGAGTCCGGTCGGAGGCGGGCCCCATGAGCAGTTCTTC